This TCR beta chain is from a study of lymphopenia after photon versus proton radiotherapy. Overall study findings and caveats: Oligoclonal CD8+ Temra expansion after nadir drove photon patients' diversity drop. Post-nadir TCR diversity decline inversely tracked overall survival among those who died. Relative stability marked proton patients; photon patients lost diversity and naive cells.

Regarding this clone: As yet, its antigen is unknown.

J was trimmed by 3 bases and V by 3 bases; bases with no gene match: 11. CDR3 length equals 17 residues. Germline CDR1 reads MGHRA; CDR2 reads YSYEKL. Using immunoSEQ multiplex PCR, the repertoire was profiled, and TCRdb retains in-frame clones only, with some absent. The sample lists some 55,000 clones, around four fifths occurring once. This sample comprised peripheral blood, obtained from a patient treated with photon-based radiotherapy. The rearrangement uses TRBV4-1 and TRBJ1-5; 7 nucleotides line up with TRBD1. The TCR was taken from a man aged 50-59 years with gastric cancer. The CDR3 here is CASSHVYRGRNNQPQHF. CDR3 bases: TGCGCCAGCAGCCACGTTTACAGGGGCAGAAACAATCAGCCCCAGCATTTT.